A selection of T cell receptor beta chains follows, all from one sample in a study of control samples from healthy donors and cancer patients. Generated by immunoSEQ multiplex PCR, the TCRdb table keeps only in-frame clones and is missing some. Seen here are over 70,000 clones, around nine tenths observed once, and the top ten hold about 10%. The source material was PBMCs. All receptors derive from a woman in her forties or fifties with colorectal cancer. Both conserved end residues are part of each CDR3. A D gene is named only where the DNA matches it firmly. Not every row has a clone size; where given, it reads once, few, many or a size class.

clone size	V gene	J gene	D gene	CDR3 protein	CDR3 DNA
once	TRBV7-4	TRBJ1-2	NA	CASSLSVAAFEARGNGYTF	TGTGCCAGCAGCCTATCGGTGGCAGCGTTCGAGGCTCGGGGCAATGGCTACACCTTC
NA	TRBV5-5	TRBJ1-5	NA	CASSFVWDNQPQHF	TGTGCCAGCAGCTTCGTCTGGGACAATCAGCCCCAGCATTTT
NA	TRBV7-3	TRBJ2-2	TRBD2	CASSQSGGATGELFF	TGTGCCAGCAGCCAAAGCGGGGGGGCCACCGGGGAGCTGTTTTTT
NA	TRBV6-1	TRBJ1-1	NA	CASSERRRFEAFF	TGTGCCAGCAGTGAAAGGCGGCGTTTTGAAGCTTTCTTT
NA	TRBV7-9	TRBJ1-2	NA	CASTPEAAGYGYTF	TGTGCCAGCACTCCCGAGGCGGCGGGCTATGGCTACACCTTC
NA	TRBV24-1	TRBJ2-5	TRBD2	CATSDQRGGRETQYF	TGTGCCACCAGTGATCAGCGGGGGGGCCGAGAGACCCAGTACTTC
NA	TRBV6-2/TRBV6-3	TRBJ1-1	NA	CASSYGGGTEAFF	TGTGCCAGCAGTTATGGGGGAGGGACTGAAGCTTTCTTT
NA	TRBV7-2	TRBJ1-4	NA	CASKRQGRVNEKLFF	TGTGCCAGCAAGCGCCAGGGGAGGGTTAATGAAAAACTGTTTTTT
few	TRBV6-2/TRBV6-3	TRBJ2-1	NA	CASSYSTNEQFF	TGTGCCAGCAGTTACTCGACTAATGAGCAGTTCTTC
NA	TRBV3-1/TRBV3-2	TRBJ1-6	NA	CASSGQGTSPLHF	TGTGCCAGCAGTGGTCAGGGGACTTCACCCCTCCACTTT
once	TRBV5-1	TRBJ1-2	TRBD1	CASSLTGEGGYTF	TGCGCCAGCAGCTTGACAGGGGAGGGTGGCTACACCTTC
few	TRBV7-2	TRBJ1-2	NA	CASSSLSYGYTF	TGTGCCAGCAGCTCCTTAAGCTATGGCTACACCTTC
NA	TRBV5-1	TRBJ2-3	NA	CASSLLRAGTDTQYF	TGCGCCAGCAGCTTGCTTAGGGCAGGGACAGATACGCAGTATTTT
once	TRBV19	TRBJ2-3	TRBD2	CASSTLAGGTDTQYF	TGTGCCAGTAGTACACTAGCGGGAGGCACAGATACGCAGTATTTT
NA	TRBV14	TRBJ1-6	NA	CASSQDLWNSPLHF	TGTGCCAGCAGCCAAGATCTATGGAATTCACCCCTCCACTTT
NA	TRBV10-3	TRBJ1-6	NA	CAITKGRTNSPLHF	TGTGCCATCACCAAGGGACGGACCAATTCACCCCTCCACTTT
NA	TRBV5-6	TRBJ1-2	NA	CASSPGFANYGYTF	TGTGCCAGCAGCCCCGGTTTCGCTAACTATGGCTACACCTTC
once	TRBV5-1	TRBJ2-5	TRBD2	CASSFLAGGPETQYF	TGCGCCAGCAGCTTTCTAGCGGGGGGGCCGGAGACCCAGTACTTC
NA	TRBV7-2	TRBJ1-2	NA	CASSYMGGTSYGYTF	TGTGCCAGCAGTTATATGGGGGGCACTAGCTATGGCTACACCTTC
NA	TRBV30	TRBJ1-2	NA	CAWSPLSGYTF	TGTGCCTGGAGTCCCCTATCCGGCTACACCTTC
NA	TRBV7-6	TRBJ2-3	NA	CASSPRQGTDTQYF	TGTGCCAGCAGCCCGCGACAGGGCACAGATACGCAGTATTTT
NA	TRBV12-3/TRBV12-4	TRBJ1-2	TRBD1	CASSGQGAVGYTF	TGTGCCAGCAGCGGACAGGGGGCCGTTGGCTACACCTTC
NA	TRBV11-1	TRBJ1-1	NA	CASSLGAGFGEAFF	TGTGCCAGCAGCTTAGGTGCGGGGTTCGGTGAAGCTTTCTTT
NA	TRBV5-6	TRBJ1-6	NA	CASSLAPERTSSPLHF	TGTGCCAGCAGCTTGGCCCCGGAGCGTACTAGTTCACCCCTCCACTTT
NA	TRBV20-1	TRBJ2-3	NA	CSASSEDTQYF	TGCAGTGCTAGTTCCGAAGATACGCAGTATTTT
NA	TRBV5-1	TRBJ1-1	NA	CASSLALSLEAFF	TGCGCCAGCAGCTTGGCCCTCTCTCTTGAAGCTTTCTTT
NA	TRBV12-3/TRBV12-4	TRBJ1-6	NA	CASSLGGRTPLHF	TGTGCCAGCAGTTTAGGGGGGAGGACACCCCTCCACTTT
NA	TRBV28	TRBJ2-5	NA	CASSLGNSQETQYF	TGTGCCAGCAGTTTAGGGAACAGCCAAGAGACCCAGTACTTC
NA	TRBV12-3/TRBV12-4	TRBJ1-2	NA	CASSLAGVYGYTF	TGTGCCAGCAGTTTAGCCGGCGTCTATGGCTACACCTTC
NA	TRBV13	TRBJ1-6	TRBD1	CASGPDRGRSPLHF	TGTGCCAGCGGCCCGGACAGGGGACGTTCACCCCTCCACTTT
NA	TRBV4-1	TRBJ1-2	NA	CASSRDGKNYGYTF	TGCGCCAGCAGCCGGGACGGTAAAAACTATGGCTACACCTTC
NA	TRBV4-3	TRBJ2-1	NA	CASSQEFRGSYNEQFF	TGCGCCAGCAGCCAAGAGTTCCGGGGTTCCTACAATGAGCAGTTCTTC
NA	TRBV5-1	TRBJ2-2	NA	CASSLASINTGELFF	TGCGCCAGCAGCTTGGCATCCATTAACACCGGGGAGCTGTTTTTT
NA	TRBV10-2	TRBJ1-1	NA	CASFLGVASAEAFF	TGCGCCAGCTTCCTCGGGGTTGCTAGCGCTGAAGCTTTCTTT
NA	TRBV24-1	TRBJ2-5	NA	CATSVGGNRQETQYF	TGTGCCACCAGTGTAGGTGGCAACCGCCAAGAGACCCAGTACTTC
once	TRBV6-5	TRBJ1-1	NA	CASNNLGNTEAFF	TGTGCCAGCAACAATCTGGGGAACACTGAAGCTTTCTTT
once	TRBV3-1/TRBV3-2	TRBJ2-5	NA	CASSQTSGAKQETQYF	TGTGCCAGCAGCCAGACCTCCGGAGCTAAGCAAGAGACCCAGTACTTC
NA	TRBV5-1	TRBJ1-6	TRBD1	CASSLEDRSGSPLHF	TGCGCCAGCAGCTTGGAGGACAGGAGTGGTTCACCCCTCCACTTT
NA	TRBV13	TRBJ2-1	TRBD1	CASSLGQGLINEQFF	TGTGCCAGCAGCCTAGGACAGGGATTAATCAATGAGCAGTTCTTC
once	TRBV30	TRBJ1-5	TRBD1	CAWSRDRAGQPQHF	TGTGCCTGGAGTAGGGACAGGGCGGGTCAGCCCCAGCATTTT
few	TRBV7-2	TRBJ2-5	NA	CASSSDWETQYF	TGTGCCAGCAGCTCGGATTGGGAGACCCAGTACTTC
NA	TRBV4-1	TRBJ1-2	NA	CASSQDLVFNYGYTF	TGCGCCAGCAGCCAAGATCTCGTATTTAACTATGGCTACACCTTC